A single sample gave rise to the 19 T cell receptor beta chains below, sequenced in a study of shared clonotypes between healthy human individuals. The assay was immunoSEQ multiplex PCR, and TCRdb's table has in-frame clones only and misses some. The sample has about 1.5 million clones; 98% are singletons. Sequencing used naive CD4+ T cells sorted from blood. The subset is: CD45RA+ positively selected. These receptors were obtained from a man under 40 in good health.

V and J are TRBV28 and TRBJ2-7; D is possibly TRBD2 (6 bases). Germline V CDR1 and CDR2: MDHEN, SYDVKM. The length of the CDR3 is 15 residues. V was trimmed by 6 bases and J by 2 bases, leaving 17 bases between them. The CDR3 sequence: CASSPFSGPPYEQYF. The CDR3 DNA reads as TGTGCCAGCAGCCCCTTTAGCGGACCTCCCTACGAGCAGTACTTC.

The V call is TRBV29-1, the J call TRBJ2-5; D possibly matches TRBD1 or TRBD2 (5 bases each). The CDR3 length is 14 residues. CDR1 and CDR2 from the germline V gene are SQVTM and ANQGSEA. Trimming shortened V by 7 bases and J by 1 base, and 16 bases separated the two germline ends. The CDR3 DNA is TGCAGCGCGCCCGGGACGACGGGCCAAGAGACCCAGTACTTC. Residues: CSAPGTTGQETQYF.

The chain couples TRBV5-1 to TRBJ2-7; TRBD2 is a possible D gene (5 bases). Germline lookup yields CDR1 SGHRS and CDR2 YFSETQ. The CDR3 sequence is 13 residues long. V was cut by 0 bases and J by 5 bases, with 9 bases left in between. CDR3 amino acids: CASSLDAGDEQYF. CDR3 in DNA: TGCGCCAGCAGCTTGGACGCCGGGGACGAGCAGTACTTC.

This rearrangement joins TRBV10-2 to TRBJ2-5, with D perhaps matching TRBD2 (6 bases). The CDR3 spans 14 residues. V lost 7 bases and J lost 7, with 19 bases in between. Germline V CDR1 and CDR2: WSHSY, SAAADI. Written as DNA, the CDR3 is TGCGCCAGCAATCCGGGAGCAGGGTTGTGGACCCAGTACTTC. It specifies CASNPGAGLWTQYF.

The chain uses TRBV2 and TRBJ2-5; D possibly corresponds to TRBD1 (5 bases). The CDR3 loop spans 12 amino acids. Germline lookup yields CDR1 SNHLY and CDR2 FYNNEI. V lost 6 bases and J lost 1, with 6 bases in between. In nucleotides, the CDR3 is TGTGCCAGCAGGGACATCCAAGAGACCCAGTACTTC. Translated: CASRDIQETQYF.

This chain links TRBV19 with TRBJ1-2, with D perhaps matching TRBD1 (6 bases). CDR1 is LNHDA, CDR2 SQIVND, per germline (reference sequence). V lost 11 bases and J lost 2, with 18 bases in between. The CDR3 consists of 14 residues. The CDR3 protein is CASLGGGGNYGYTF. In DNA, the CDR3 is TGTGCCTCTCTAGGAGGAGGGGGAAACTATGGCTACACCTTC.

The rearrangement uses TRBV9 and TRBJ2-1; the D gene is possibly TRBD1 (5 bases). V shed 1 base and J shed 12 bases, with 17 bases lying between them. CDR1 and CDR2 from the germline V gene are SGDLS and YYNGEE. CDR3 size: 14 residues. CDR3 region: CASSVIGQPDGQFF. The CDR3 DNA follows: TGTGCCAGCAGCGTAATTGGACAACCCGACGGGCAGTTCTTC.

This chain uses TRBV7-9 with TRBJ2-2; D possibly corresponds to TRBD2 (5 bases). The CDR3 spans 15 residues. CDR1 and CDR2 (germline): SEHNR, FQNEAQ (reference sequence). Trimming removed 5 bases from V and 4 bases from J, with 14 bases in between. The CDR3 DNA sequence: TGTGCCAGCAGCCCGAGGGAGTACGGCACCGGGGAGCTGTTTTTT. This translates into CASSPREYGTGELFF.

CDR3 nucleotides: TGTGCCAGCTCCCTTGGACAGGGAGTAACTAATGAAAAACTGTTTTTT. This translates into CASSLGQGVTNEKLFF. V and J are TRBV18 and TRBJ1-4; 8 positions agree with TRBD1. CDR3 length equals 16 residues. J lost 1 base, V lost 6 bases, and 7 bases had no gene match. Germline CDR1 is KGHSH and CDR2 is LQKENI.

The J gene is TRBJ2-1, the V gene TRBV2; no clear D. V was cut by 4 bases and J by 1 base, with 8 bases left in between. Germline loops: CDR1 SNHLY, CDR2 FYNNEI. The CDR3 is 14 amino acids. The CDR3: CASSAELSYNEQFF. The CDR3 bases are TGTGCCAGCAGTGCAGAGCTATCCTACAATGAGCAGTTCTTC. Based on the CDR3 plus reference TRBV2 and TRBJ2-1, the full variable domain is EPEVTQTPSHQVTQMGQEVILRCVPISNHLYFYWYRQILGQKVEFLVSFYNNEISEKSEIFDDQFSVERPDGSNFTLKIRSTKLEDSAMYFCASSAELSYNEQFFGPGTRLTVL.

This sequence joins TRBV18 and TRBJ1-1; possibly TRBD1 for D (6 bases). This CDR3 contains 16 residues. Trimming removed 0 bases at V and 2 bases at J, with 13 bases between. Per germline, CDR1 KGHSH and CDR2 LQKENI. The CDR3 sequence: CASSPPGRGVNTEAFF. CDR3 in DNA: TGTGCCAGCTCACCACCGGGGAGGGGGGTAAACACTGAAGCTTTCTTT.

V usage is TRBV5-1 and J usage is TRBJ2-1, with a weak D call TRBD2 (5 bases). Germline V gene data show CDR1 as SGHRS and CDR2 as YFSETQ. V lost 4 bases and J 7 bases, leaving 15 bases between the germline ends. The CDR3 contains 14 residues. The CDR3 region is CASSLRGPGNEQFF. CDR3 bases: TGCGCCAGCAGCCTAAGAGGACCGGGGAATGAGCAGTTCTTC.

The chain has TRBV5-5 and TRBJ1-1, with TRBD1 matching over 8 bases. V gave up 2 bases and J gave up 3 bases; unmatched junction bases: 15. This CDR3 spans 18 amino acids. Germline CDR1 SGHKS, CDR2 YYEKEE (reference sequence). The CDR3 region has the DNA TGTGCCAGCAGCTTTGGGACCCTGGACAGGGATAGGCACACTGAAGCTTTCTTT. It yields the protein CASSFGTLDRDRHTEAFF.

The rearrangement uses TRBV28 and TRBJ1-1, with 7 bases identical to TRBD1. CDR1 and CDR2 from the germline V gene are MDHEN and SYDVKM. V dropped 5 bases and J dropped 2; count of bases not matched to a gene: 14. The CDR3 length is 17 residues. In nucleotides, the CDR3 is TGTGCCAGCAGTCGCCCGGCCACGGGACAGCCTAACACTGAAGCTTTCTTT. Its translation is CASSRPATGQPNTEAFF.

The chain has TRBV6-6 and TRBJ2-1; D unresolved. The CDR3 runs to 13 residues. V was trimmed by 7 bases and J by 1 base, leaving 8 bases between them. Germline CDR1 reads MNHNY; CDR2 reads SVGAGI (reference sequence). The CDR3 DNA reads as TGTGCCAGCACCATAGATTCCTACAATGAGCAGTTCTTC. As protein: CASTIDSYNEQFF.

This chain connects TRBV9 to TRBJ2-1; D perhaps matches TRBD2 (6 bases). The CDR3 is 13 residues long. In germline, CDR1 is SGDLS, CDR2 YYNGEE. V shed 4 bases and J shed 5 bases, with 10 bases lying between them. In DNA, the CDR3 is TGTGCCAGCAGCCTCATAGCGGACAATGAGCAGTTCTTC. It encodes CASSLIADNEQFF.

The V and J genes are TRBV7-2 and TRBJ2-2; 13 positions agree with TRBD2. Trimming took 0 bases from V and 1 from J; bases not matched to a gene: 11. This CDR3 region has 21 residues. CDR1 and CDR2 (germline): SGHTA, FQGNSA. CDR3 sequence reads: CASSLAGLAGDKDRNTGELFF. The CDR3 DNA reads TGTGCCAGCAGCTTAGCCGGACTAGCGGGAGATAAGGATCGGAACACCGGGGAGCTGTTTTTT.

The rearrangement uses TRBV5-1 and TRBJ2-1; no firm D call. V was cut by 4 bases and J by 5 bases, with 13 bases left in between. Germline CDR1 is SGHRS and CDR2 is YFSETQ. The CDR3 sequence is 14 residues long. The CDR3, as DNA: TGCGCCAGCAGCCTAATGGACCATGACAATGAGCAGTTCTTC. Protein: CASSLMDHDNEQFF. The variable domain in full, with the rest retrieved from reference TRBV5-1 and TRBJ2-1, is KAGVTQTPRYLIKTRGQQVTLSCSPISGHRSVSWYQQTPGQGLQFLFEYFSETQRNKGNFPGRFSGRQFSNSRSEMNVSTLELGDSALYLCASSLMDHDNEQFFGPGTRLTVL.

The gene calls are TRBV29-1 and TRBJ2-1, with TRBD2 matching over 8 bases. Germline values: CDR1 SQVTM, CDR2 ANQGSEA. The CDR3 extends over 16 amino acids. V was pared by 0 bases and J by 0 bases, with 4 bases of the junction left unmatched. The CDR3 sequence is CSVEELLADSYNEQFF. In nucleotides, the CDR3 is TGCAGCGTTGAAGAGCTACTAGCGGACTCCTACAATGAGCAGTTCTTC.